The clone carrying this T cell receptor (beta chain) came up once. Participants spanned ages about 18 to 95 years and resided in 20 to 30 US areas. Participants reported their clinical history, and cohort assignment relied on those reports. These data belong to a study of blood T cell repertoires in COVID-19. Study background: The cDNA or gDNA used as material had been derived from T cells, B-cell-depleted T cells, or PBMCs.

There are 17 residues in the CDR3. Germline V gives CDR1 SGHTA, CDR2 FQGTGA. Trimming stripped 6 bases from V and 3 bases from J, with 23 bases between. Some clones are missing from TCRdb's copy, which holds only in-frame ones; the method was immunoSEQ multiplex PCR. The sample includes roughly 200,000 clones, about 87% seen only once; the top ten take roughly 2.6%. The J gene is TRBJ1-1, the V gene TRBV7-3; maybe TRBD1 (6 bases). This receptor was taken from a woman aged 30 to 39 who had recovered from COVID-19. Sequenced material: PBMCs or T cells enriched from blood (not recorded which). CDR3 DNA: TGTGCCAGCAGTCAACATGTGAGCCGGGACAAACACACTGAAGCTTTCTTT. Translation gives CASSQHVSRDKHTEAFF.